Listed below are T cell receptor beta chains from one sample, sequenced in a study of technical replicates of blood from a handful of donors. The table came from immunoSEQ multiplex PCR; TCRdb's copy has only in-frame clones and leaves some out. The repertoire consists of 70,000 to 95,000 clones, with approximately 94% occurring once and the leading ten covering under 0.3%. The sample comprised T cells isolated from PBMCs. The receptors stem from a human donor in good health. CDR3s include the opening cysteine and the closing phenylalanine or tryptophan. D genes are given only for firm matches. Some rows have no size entry. The others give once, few or many, or a class for an expanded clone.

j_call v_call d_call clone_size cdr3_aa cdr3_nt
TRBJ1-1 TRBV6-5 NA NA CASSYSGGGVDTEAFF TGTGCCAGCAGTTACAGCGGGGGGGGCGTAGACACTGAAGCTTTCTTT
TRBJ2-6 TRBV29-1 NA NA CSVAGLVISGANVLTF TGCAGCGTTGCGGGACTCGTTATATCTGGGGCCAACGTCCTGACTTTC
TRBJ1-1 TRBV29-1 TRBD1 NA CSAARGQQNTEAFF TGCAGCGCCGCACGGGGACAGCAGAACACTGAAGCTTTCTTT
TRBJ2-2 TRBV5-1 NA NA CASSLASVTMNTGELFF TGCGCCAGCAGCTTGGCCTCAGTAACTATGAACACCGGGGAGCTGTTTTTT
TRBJ1-1 TRBV5-4 NA NA CASSLNPGVNTEAFF TGTGCCAGCAGCTTAAACCCCGGAGTTAACACTGAAGCTTTCTTT
TRBJ2-1 TRBV11-2 TRBD2 NA CASSLRLAGGMSEQFF TGTGCCAGCAGCTTAAGGCTAGCGGGAGGGATGAGTGAGCAGTTCTTC
TRBJ2-1 TRBV2 NA NA CASSEVRASYNEQFF TGTGCCAGCAGTGAGGTCAGGGCCTCCTACAATGAGCAGTTCTTC
TRBJ1-2 TRBV11-2 TRBD1 NA CASSHPTGDYGYTF TGTGCCAGCAGCCACCCGACAGGGGACTATGGCTACACCTTC
TRBJ2-1 TRBV4-1 NA NA CASRHPGERFNEQFF TGCGCCAGCAGGCACCCAGGGGAAAGATTCAATGAGCAGTTCTTC
TRBJ2-7 TRBV6-5 TRBD1 NA CASSLFSDRGGEQYF TGTGCCAGCAGTCTTTTCTCGGACAGGGGCGGCGAGCAGTACTTC
TRBJ2-7 TRBV6-5 NA NA CATSGGQSTEQYF TGTGCCACCTCCGGGGGACAGTCTACCGAGCAGTACTTC
TRBJ2-2 TRBV29-1 NA NA CSVEFSNTGELFF TGCAGCGTTGAATTCTCCAACACCGGGGAGCTGTTTTTT
TRBJ2-1 TRBV19 NA NA CASTEGGKYNEQFF TGTGCCAGTACAGAGGGGGGGAAATACAATGAGCAGTTCTTC
TRBJ2-7 TRBV6-5 NA once CASSYSTVSYEQYF TGTGCCAGCAGTTACTCCACGGTCTCCTACGAGCAGTACTTC
TRBJ2-1 TRBV4-1 TRBD2 NA CASSQEGAGANYNEQFF TGCGCCAGCAGCCAAGAGGGTGCGGGAGCTAATTACAATGAGCAGTTCTTC
TRBJ2-7 TRBV6-5 TRBD1 NA CASSYRGTANYEQYF TGTGCCAGCAGTTACAGGGGGACAGCTAATTACGAGCAGTACTTC
TRBJ1-1 TRBV7-3 NA NA CASSILQTGNLITEAFF TGTGCCAGCAGCATCCTACAAACAGGGAATTTGATCACTGAAGCTTTCTTT
TRBJ2-1 TRBV6-6 TRBD2 NA CASGGGTLYNEQFF TGTGCCAGCGGGGGGGGAACGCTCTACAATGAGCAGTTCTTC
TRBJ2-5 TRBV6-5 TRBD2 NA CASTDIAGGGETQYF TGTGCCAGCACAGACATAGCGGGAGGTGGAGAGACCCAGTACTTC
TRBJ2-7 TRBV6-1 TRBD1 NA CASSDRGRITYEQYF TGTGCCAGCAGTGACAGGGGGCGAATCACATACGAGCAGTACTTC
TRBJ2-3 TRBV4-1 TRBD2 NA CASSRLGGGATNTQYF TGCGCCAGCAGCCGACTTGGCGGGGGGGCGACGAATACGCAGTATTTT
TRBJ2-1 TRBV5-1 TRBD2 NA CASSPRTSGGYNEQFF TGCGCCAGCAGCCCGAGGACTAGCGGAGGCTACAATGAGCAGTTCTTC
TRBJ1-5 TRBV28 NA NA CASRYRGNQPQHF TGTGCCAGCAGGTACAGGGGCAATCAGCCCCAGCATTTT
TRBJ2-3 TRBV11-2 NA NA CASSARLRNTQYF TGTGCCAGCAGCGCCCGACTGCGAAATACGCAGTATTTT
TRBJ2-7 TRBV7-9 TRBD1 once CASSPMTPQGARYEQYF TGTGCCAGCAGCCCCATGACCCCACAGGGGGCACGATACGAGCAGTACTTC
TRBJ2-3 TRBV6-5 TRBD2 NA CASSYSGGGANTQYF TGTGCCAGCAGTTACTCGGGCGGGGGGGCCAATACGCAGTATTTT
TRBJ1-2 TRBV4-1 NA NA CASSPYQVITYGYTF TGCGCCAGCAGCCCCTACCAGGTTATTACGTATGGCTACACCTTC
TRBJ1-6 TRBV14 NA NA CASSQESSYNSPLHF TGTGCCAGCAGCCAAGAGAGCTCCTATAATTCACCCCTCCACTTT
TRBJ2-3 TRBV5-1 TRBD2 NA CASSSGLALGGGDTQYF TGCGCCAGCAGCTCGGGACTAGCGTTAGGGGGGGGAGATACGCAGTATTTT
TRBJ2-1 TRBV19 TRBD1 NA CASRTQGAGNEQFF TGTGCCAGTAGGACCCAGGGGGCGGGTAATGAGCAGTTCTTC
TRBJ2-5 TRBV30 TRBD2 few CAWTPTILAGGTQYF TGTGCCTGGACCCCAACTATACTAGCGGGCGGGACCCAGTACTTC
TRBJ1-5 TRBV19 NA NA CASINDRLHNQPQHF TGTGCCAGTATCAATGACAGGTTACACAATCAGCCCCAGCATTTT
TRBJ2-7 TRBV4-2 NA NA CASSQEGDFLTYEQYF TGTGCCAGCAGCCAAGAGGGGGACTTTCTCACCTACGAGCAGTACTTC
TRBJ2-2 TRBV29-1 TRBD2 NA CSVGSGRGTGELFF TGCAGCGTTGGTTCCGGGAGGGGGACCGGGGAGCTGTTTTTT
TRBJ2-7 TRBV10-3 NA NA CAISEDDKPTYEQYF TGTGCCATCAGTGAGGATGACAAGCCAACCTACGAGCAGTACTTC
TRBJ1-2 TRBV6-1 TRBD1 NA CASSDAWTGSNYGYTF TGTGCCAGCAGTGACGCCTGGACAGGGTCAAACTATGGCTACACCTTC
TRBJ2-7 TRBV18 NA NA CASSPSGDSYEQYF TGTGCCAGCTCACCATCGGGGGACTCCTACGAGCAGTACTTC
TRBJ2-7 TRBV7-2 NA NA CASSLPRGYWSSYEQYF TGTGCCAGCAGCTTACCTCGAGGCTATTGGAGCTCCTACGAGCAGTACTTC
TRBJ2-3 TRBV7-3 TRBD2 NA CASSLGLAGQASTDTQYF TGTGCCAGCAGCTTAGGACTAGCGGGTCAGGCTAGCACAGATACGCAGTATTTT
TRBJ2-7 TRBV5-4 TRBD2 NA CASSLAGGGSYEQYF TGTGCCAGCAGCTTAGCGGGAGGAGGATCCTACGAGCAGTACTTC